This T cell receptor (beta chain) is from a study of blood T cell repertoires in COVID-19. For the study at large: Acute and convalescent COVID-19 samples came from the United States, Italy and Spain.

Germline V gene lookup returns CDR1 SGHRS and CDR2 YFSETQ. The CDR3 covers 16 residues. The germline V and J ends were trimmed by 1 base and 0 bases, with 11 bases remaining between them. In the original analysis: Using reference gene primer amplification, nucleated cell counts were estimated. Measured with immunoSEQ multiplex PCR; TCRdb has only the in-frame clones, and not every one. V and J calls and clone size are copied from that table; D and trimming were computed from the DNA. This table holds about 200,000 clones, 70% to 85% found once. This clone was counted between two and nine times. The TCR was taken from a human donor with acute or convalescent COVID-19. The donor label of this sample is uncertain. The sample was peripheral blood. The rearrangement links TRBV5-1 to TRBJ1-3; D remains unclear. The CDR3 DNA reads TGCGCCAGCAGCTTGTCACAGACAAGCTCTGGAAACACCATATATTTT. Protein: CASSLSQTSSGNTIYF.